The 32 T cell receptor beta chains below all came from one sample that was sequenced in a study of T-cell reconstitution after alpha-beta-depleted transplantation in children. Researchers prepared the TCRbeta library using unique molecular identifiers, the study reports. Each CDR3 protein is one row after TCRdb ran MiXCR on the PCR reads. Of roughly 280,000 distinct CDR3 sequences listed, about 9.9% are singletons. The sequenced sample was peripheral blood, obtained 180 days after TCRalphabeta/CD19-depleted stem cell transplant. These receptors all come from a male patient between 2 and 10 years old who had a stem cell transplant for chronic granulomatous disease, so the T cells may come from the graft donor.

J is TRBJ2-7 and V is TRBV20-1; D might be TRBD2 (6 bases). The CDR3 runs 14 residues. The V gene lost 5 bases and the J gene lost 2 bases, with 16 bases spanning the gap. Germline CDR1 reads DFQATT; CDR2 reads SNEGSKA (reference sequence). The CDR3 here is CSARDLFGPYEQYF. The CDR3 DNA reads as TGCAGTGCTCGGGACTTATTTGGTCCCTACGAGCAGTACTTC.

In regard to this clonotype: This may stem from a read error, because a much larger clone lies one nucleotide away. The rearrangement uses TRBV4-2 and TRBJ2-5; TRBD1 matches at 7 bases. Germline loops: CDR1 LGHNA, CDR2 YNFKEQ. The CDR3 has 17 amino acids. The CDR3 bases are TGTGCCAGCGGCCACGGCTTCGGCGGGCAGGGGGAAGAGACCCAGTACTTC. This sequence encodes CASGHGFGGQGEETQYF.

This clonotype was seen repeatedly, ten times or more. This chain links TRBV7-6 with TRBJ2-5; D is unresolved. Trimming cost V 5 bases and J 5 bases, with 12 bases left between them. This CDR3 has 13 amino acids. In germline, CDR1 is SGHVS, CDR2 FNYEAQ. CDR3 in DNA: TGTGCCAGCAGCCGTATCTGGTGGGAGACCCAGTACTTC. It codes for CASSRIWWETQYF.

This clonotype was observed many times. Written as DNA, the CDR3 is TGTGCCAGCAGCCCCGTTATGGGAATGAACACTGAAGCTTTCTTT. Protein: CASSPVMGMNTEAFF. The chain links TRBV7-9 to TRBJ1-1; D is unclear. The length of the CDR3 is 15 residues. In germline, CDR1 is SEHNR, CDR2 FQNEAQ (reference sequence). V lost 5 bases and J 0 bases, leaving 13 bases between the germline ends.

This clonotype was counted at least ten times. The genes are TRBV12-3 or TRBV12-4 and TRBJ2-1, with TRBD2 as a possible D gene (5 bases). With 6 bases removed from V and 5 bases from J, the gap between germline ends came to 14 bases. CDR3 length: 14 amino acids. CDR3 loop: CASSPRGPDNEQFF. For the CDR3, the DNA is TGTGCCAGCAGCCCCCGAGGGCCCGACAATGAGCAGTTCTTC.

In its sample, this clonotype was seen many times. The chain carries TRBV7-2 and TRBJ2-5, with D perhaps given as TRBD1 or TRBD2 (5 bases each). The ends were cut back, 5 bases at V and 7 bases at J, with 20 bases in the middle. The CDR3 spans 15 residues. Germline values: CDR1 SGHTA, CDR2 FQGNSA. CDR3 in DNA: TGTGCCAGCAGCCCAACCGGGACCCCCGGGACGACCCAGTACTTC. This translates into CASSPTGTPGTTQYF. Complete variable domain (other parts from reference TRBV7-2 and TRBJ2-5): GAGVSQSPSNKVTEKGKDVELRCDPISGHTALYWYRQSLGQGLEFLIYFQGNSAPDKSGLPSDRFSAERTGGSVSTLTIQRTQQEDSAVYLCASSPTGTPGTTQYFGPGTRLLVL.

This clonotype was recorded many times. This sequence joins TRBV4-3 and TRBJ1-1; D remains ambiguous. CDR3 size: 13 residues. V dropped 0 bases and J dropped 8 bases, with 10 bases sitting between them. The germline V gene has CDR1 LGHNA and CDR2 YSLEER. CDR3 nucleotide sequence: TGCGCCAGCAGCCAAGACGAGGAGGGAGAAGCTTTCTTT. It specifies CASSQDEEGEAFF.

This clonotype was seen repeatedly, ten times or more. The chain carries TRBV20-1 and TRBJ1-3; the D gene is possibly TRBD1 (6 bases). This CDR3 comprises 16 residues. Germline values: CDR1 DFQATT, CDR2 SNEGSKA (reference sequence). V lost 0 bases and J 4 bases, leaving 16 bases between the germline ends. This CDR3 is CSARDPGRGHGNTIYF. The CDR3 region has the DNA TGCAGTGCTAGAGACCCCGGCAGGGGACACGGAAACACCATATATTTT.

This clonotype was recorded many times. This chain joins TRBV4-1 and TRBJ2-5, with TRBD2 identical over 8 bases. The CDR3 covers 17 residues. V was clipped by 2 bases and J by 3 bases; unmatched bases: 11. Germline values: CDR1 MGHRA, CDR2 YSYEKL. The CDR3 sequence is CASSQSAGGALKETQYF. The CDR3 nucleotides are TGCGCCAGCAGCCAAAGCGCCGGGGGGGCCCTCAAAGAGACCCAGTACTTC.

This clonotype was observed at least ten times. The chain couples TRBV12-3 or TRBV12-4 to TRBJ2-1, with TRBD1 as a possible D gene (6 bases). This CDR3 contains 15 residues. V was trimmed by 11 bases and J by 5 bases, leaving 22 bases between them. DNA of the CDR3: TGTGCCTCTCGGGTACAGGGAATATTAAACAATGAGCAGTTCTTC. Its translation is CASRVQGILNNEQFF.

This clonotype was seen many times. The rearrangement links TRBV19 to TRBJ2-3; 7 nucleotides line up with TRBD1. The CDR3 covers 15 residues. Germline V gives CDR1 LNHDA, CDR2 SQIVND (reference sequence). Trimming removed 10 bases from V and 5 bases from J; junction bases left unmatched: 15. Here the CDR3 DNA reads TGTGCCACCACGCCCGGGACAGTGAATATAGATACGCAGTATTTT. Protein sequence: CATTPGTVNIDTQYF.

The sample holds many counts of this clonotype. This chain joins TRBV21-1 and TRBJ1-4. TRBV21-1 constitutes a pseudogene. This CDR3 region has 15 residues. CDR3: CASSFDPSSGEKLFF. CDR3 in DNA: TGTGCCAGCAGCTTCGACCCCTCCTCAGGGGAAAAACTGTTTTTT.

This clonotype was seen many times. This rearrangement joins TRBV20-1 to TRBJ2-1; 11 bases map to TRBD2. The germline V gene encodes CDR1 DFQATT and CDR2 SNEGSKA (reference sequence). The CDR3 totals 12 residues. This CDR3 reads CTGTSGHNEQFF. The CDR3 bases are TGCACCGGGACTAGCGGACACAATGAGCAGTTCTTC.

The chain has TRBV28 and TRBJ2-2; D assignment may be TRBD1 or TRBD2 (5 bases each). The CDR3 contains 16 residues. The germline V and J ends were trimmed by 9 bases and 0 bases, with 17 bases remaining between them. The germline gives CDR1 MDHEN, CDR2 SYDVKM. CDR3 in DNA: TGTGCCAGTTCATTGGTGGGGACCACGAACACCGGGGAGCTGTTTTTT. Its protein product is CASSLVGTTNTGELFF.

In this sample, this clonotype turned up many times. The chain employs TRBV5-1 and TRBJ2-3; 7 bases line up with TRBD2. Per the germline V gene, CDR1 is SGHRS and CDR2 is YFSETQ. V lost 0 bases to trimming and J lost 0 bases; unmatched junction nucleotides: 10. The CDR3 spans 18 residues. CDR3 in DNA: TGCGCCAGCAGCTTGGACCCGCGGGGTAGCGGGAGCACAGATACGCAGTATTTT. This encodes CASSLDPRGSGSTDTQYF. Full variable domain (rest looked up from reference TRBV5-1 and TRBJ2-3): KAGVTQTPRYLIKTRGQQVTLSCSPISGHRSVSWYQQTPGQGLQFLFEYFSETQRNKGNFPGRFSGRQFSNSRSEMNVSTLELGDSALYLCASSLDPRGSGSTDTQYFGPGTRLTVL.

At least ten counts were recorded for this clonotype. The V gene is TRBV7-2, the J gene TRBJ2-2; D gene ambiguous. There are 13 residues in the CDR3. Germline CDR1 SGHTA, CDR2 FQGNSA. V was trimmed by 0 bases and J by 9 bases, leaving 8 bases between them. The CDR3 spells CASSLASWRELFF. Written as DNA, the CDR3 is TGTGCCAGCAGCTTAGCGTCGTGGAGGGAGCTGTTTTTT.

CDR3 amino acids: CASSLNSGGSYEQYF. The CDR3 nucleotides read TGTGCCAGCAGTTTAAACTCTGGGGGCTCCTACGAGCAGTACTTC. The chain links TRBV28 to TRBJ2-7; the D gene could be TRBD1 or TRBD2 (5 bases each). The germline V gene encodes CDR1 MDHEN and CDR2 SYDVKM. The CDR3 length is 15 residues. The V end lost 2 bases, the J end lost 0 bases, and 11 bases lay between the germline ends. Complete variable domain (other parts from reference TRBV28 and TRBJ2-7): DVKVTQSSRYLVKRTGEKVFLECVQDMDHENMFWYRQDPGLGLRLIYFSYDVKMKEKGDIPEGYSVSREKKERFSLILESASTNQTSMYLCASSLNSGGSYEQYFGPGTRLTVT.

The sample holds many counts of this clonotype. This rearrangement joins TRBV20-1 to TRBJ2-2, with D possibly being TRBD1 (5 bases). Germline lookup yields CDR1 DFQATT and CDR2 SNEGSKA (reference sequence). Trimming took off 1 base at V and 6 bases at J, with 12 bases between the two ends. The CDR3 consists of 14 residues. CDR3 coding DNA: TGCAGTGCTAGAGCCCAAGGGGCCCCCGGGGAGCTGTTTTTT. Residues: CSARAQGAPGELFF.

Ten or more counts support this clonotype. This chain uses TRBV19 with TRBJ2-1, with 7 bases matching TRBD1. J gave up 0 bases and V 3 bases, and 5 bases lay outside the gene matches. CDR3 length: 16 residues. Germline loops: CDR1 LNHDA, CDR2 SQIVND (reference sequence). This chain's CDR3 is CASSMGPGGSYNEQFF. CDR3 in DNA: TGTGCCAGTAGTATGGGGCCAGGGGGCTCCTACAATGAGCAGTTCTTC.

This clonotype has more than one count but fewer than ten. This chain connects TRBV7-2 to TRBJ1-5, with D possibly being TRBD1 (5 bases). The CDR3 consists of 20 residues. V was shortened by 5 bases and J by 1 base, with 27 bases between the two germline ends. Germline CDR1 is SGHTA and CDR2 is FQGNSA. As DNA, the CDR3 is TGTGCCAGCAGCGTTACCGGGACCCCCGATCTCTATGGAAGCAATCAGCCCCAGCATTTT. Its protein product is CASSVTGTPDLYGSNQPQHF.

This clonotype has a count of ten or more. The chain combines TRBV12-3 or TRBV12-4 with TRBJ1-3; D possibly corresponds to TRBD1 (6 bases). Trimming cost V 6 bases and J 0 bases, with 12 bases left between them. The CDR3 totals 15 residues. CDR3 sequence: CASSPQGNSGNTIYF. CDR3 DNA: TGTGCCAGCAGCCCTCAGGGGAACTCTGGAAACACCATATATTTT.

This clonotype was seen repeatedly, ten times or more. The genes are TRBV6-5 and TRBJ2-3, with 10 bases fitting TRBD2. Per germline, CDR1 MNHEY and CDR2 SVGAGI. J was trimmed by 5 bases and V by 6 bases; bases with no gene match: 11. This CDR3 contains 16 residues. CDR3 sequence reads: CASRSLAGNVLDTQYF. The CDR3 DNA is TGTGCCAGCAGATCACTAGCGGGAAATGTATTAGATACGCAGTATTTT.

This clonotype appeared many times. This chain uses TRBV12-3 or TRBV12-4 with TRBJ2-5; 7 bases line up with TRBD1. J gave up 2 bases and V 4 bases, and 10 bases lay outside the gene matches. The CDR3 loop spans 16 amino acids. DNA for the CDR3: TGTGCCAGCAGTTACCTCCCCGGGACAGTGCAAGAGACCCAGTACTTC. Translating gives CASSYLPGTVQETQYF.

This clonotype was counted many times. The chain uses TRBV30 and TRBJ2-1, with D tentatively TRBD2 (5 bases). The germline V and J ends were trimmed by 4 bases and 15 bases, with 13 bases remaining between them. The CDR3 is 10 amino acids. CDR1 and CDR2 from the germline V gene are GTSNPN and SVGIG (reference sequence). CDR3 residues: CAWKNGEWFF. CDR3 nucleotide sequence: TGTGCCTGGAAAAACGGGGAGTGGTTCTTC.

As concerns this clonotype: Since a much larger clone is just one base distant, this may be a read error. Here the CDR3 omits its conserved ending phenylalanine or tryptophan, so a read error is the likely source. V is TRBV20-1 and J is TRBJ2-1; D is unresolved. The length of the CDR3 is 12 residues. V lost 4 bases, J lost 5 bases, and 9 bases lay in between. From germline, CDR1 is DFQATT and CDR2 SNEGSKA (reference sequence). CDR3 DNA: TGCAGTGCTACCCAGGAAAACAATGAGCAGTTCCTC. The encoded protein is CSATQENNEQFL.

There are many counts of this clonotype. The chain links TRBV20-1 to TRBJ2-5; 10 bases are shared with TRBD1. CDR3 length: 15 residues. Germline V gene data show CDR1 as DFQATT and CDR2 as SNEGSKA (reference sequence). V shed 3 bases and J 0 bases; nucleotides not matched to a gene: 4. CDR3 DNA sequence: TGCAGTGCTAGCCCGGGACAGGGGTACCAAGAGACCCAGTACTTC. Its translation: CSASPGQGYQETQYF.

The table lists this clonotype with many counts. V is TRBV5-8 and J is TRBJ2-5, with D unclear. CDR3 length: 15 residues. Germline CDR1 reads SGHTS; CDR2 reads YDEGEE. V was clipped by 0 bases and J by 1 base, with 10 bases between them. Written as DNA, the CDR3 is TGTGCCAGCAGCTTGGGGGGAACCCGCCAAGAGACCCAGTACTTC. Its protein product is CASSLGGTRQETQYF.

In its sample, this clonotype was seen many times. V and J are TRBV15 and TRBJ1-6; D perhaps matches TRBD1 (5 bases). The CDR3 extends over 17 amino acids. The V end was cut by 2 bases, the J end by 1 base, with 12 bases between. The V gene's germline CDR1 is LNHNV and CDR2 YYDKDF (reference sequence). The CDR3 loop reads CATSRPGGRSYNSPLHF. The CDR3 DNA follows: TGTGCCACCAGCAGACCGGGGGGAAGGTCCTATAATTCACCCCTCCACTTT.

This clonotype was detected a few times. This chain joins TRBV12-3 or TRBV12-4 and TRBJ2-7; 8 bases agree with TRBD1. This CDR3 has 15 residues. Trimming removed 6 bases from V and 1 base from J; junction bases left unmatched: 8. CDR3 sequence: CASSLRTGLSYEQYF. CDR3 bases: TGTGCCAGCAGCCTCAGGACAGGGCTATCCTACGAGCAGTACTTC.

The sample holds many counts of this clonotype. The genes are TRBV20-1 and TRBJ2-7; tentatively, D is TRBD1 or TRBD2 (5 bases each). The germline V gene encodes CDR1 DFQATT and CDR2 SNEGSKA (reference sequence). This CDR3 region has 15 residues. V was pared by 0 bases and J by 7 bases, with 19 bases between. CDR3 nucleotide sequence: TGCAGTGCTAGAGATCCTCGGGGCACCTTACTGGAGCAGTACTTC. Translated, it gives CSARDPRGTLLEQYF.

The CDR3 sequence: CASTTTPTYEQYF. The CDR3 DNA reads as TGTGCCAGCACCACTACCCCCACCTACGAGCAGTACTTC. This rearrangement joins TRBV7-2 to TRBJ2-7; D is undetermined. Germline CDR1 and CDR2: SGHTA and FQGNSA. The CDR3 contains 13 residues. V lost 7 bases to trimming and J lost 2 bases, with 12 bases between them. The whole variable domain, filled in from reference TRBV7-2 and TRBJ2-7, reads GAGVSQSPSNKVTEKGKDVELRCDPISGHTALYWYRQSLGQGLEFLIYFQGNSAPDKSGLPSDRFSAERTGGSVSTLTIQRTQQEDSAVYLCASTTTPTYEQYFGPGTRLTVT.

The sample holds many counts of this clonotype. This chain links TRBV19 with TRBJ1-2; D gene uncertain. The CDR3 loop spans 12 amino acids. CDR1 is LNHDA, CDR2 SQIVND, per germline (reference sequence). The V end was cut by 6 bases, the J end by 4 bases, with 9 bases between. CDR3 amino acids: CASSPRSYGYTF. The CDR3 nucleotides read TGTGCCAGTAGCCCAAGGAGCTATGGCTACACCTTC.